These 5 T cell receptor beta chains were sequenced from one sample in a study of blood T cell repertoires in COVID-19. Clones were read by immunoSEQ multiplex PCR, and TCRdb kept only the in-frame ones, dropping some. The sample has tens of thousands of clones; roughly four fifths are singletons. What was sequenced was peripheral blood. The source of these receptors is a woman between 55 and 75 years old with acute or convalescent COVID-19.

The chain recombines TRBV18 with TRBJ1-3, with 7 nucleotides matching TRBD1. CDR3 length: 17 residues. The junction had 11 bases not matched to a gene; V was cut back by 6 bases and J by 0 bases. Germline V CDR1 and CDR2: KGHSH, LQKENI. The CDR3 sequence: CASSYDLQGISGNTIYF. The CDR3 DNA follows: TGTGCCAGCTCCTACGACTTACAGGGGATCTCTGGAAACACCATATATTTT. Supplemented by reference TRBV18 and TRBJ1-3, the full variable domain reads NAGVMQNPRHLVRRRGQEARLRCSPMKGHSHVYWYRQLPEEGLKFMVYLQKENIIDESGMPKERFSAEFPKEGPSILRIQQVVRGDSAAYFCASSYDLQGISGNTIYFGEGSWLTVV.

The rearrangement links TRBV7-9 to TRBJ2-3, with 7 bases lining up with TRBD2. Unmatched junction bases numbered 8, after V lost 1 base and J lost 1 base. The germline V gene has CDR1 SEHNR and CDR2 FQNEAQ (reference sequence). The CDR3 runs to 17 residues. The CDR3 reads CASSLGGGSIGTDTQYF. In nucleotides, the CDR3 is TGTGCCAGCAGCTTAGGGGGCGGGAGTATCGGCACAGATACGCAGTATTTT.

This clone was counted between two and nine times. The rearrangement joins TRBV19 to TRBJ2-1, with 10 bases identical to TRBD1. V lost 3 bases and J lost 3; bases outside the gene matches: 8. Germline values: CDR1 LNHDA, CDR2 SQIVND (reference sequence). The CDR3 length is 17 residues. The CDR3 DNA is TGTGCCAGTAGTATGCACCCGGGACAGGGGCACTACAATGAGCAGTTCTTC. Encoded protein: CASSMHPGQGHYNEQFF.

This clone was counted a few times. The V call is TRBV2, the J call TRBJ2-7, with 8 bases identical to TRBD2. The CDR3 is 15 residues long. The germline gives CDR1 SNHLY, CDR2 FYNNEI. The J segment lost 6 bases and the V segment lost 5 bases, leaving 12 bases of the junction unmatched. CDR3 DNA: TGTGCCAGCAGTCGAGGGACGGGGGGGCTGGTCGAGCAGTACTTC. It is translated as CASSRGTGGLVEQYF.

The chain carries TRBV4-2 and TRBJ1-5; TRBD1 is a possible D gene (6 bases). This CDR3 is 20 amino acids long. Deletions cut 0 bases from V and 4 bases from J, with 25 bases between. From germline, CDR1 is LGHNA and CDR2 YNFKEQ. The CDR3 spells CASSQDSSFGGLGRNQPQHF. The CDR3 DNA is TGTGCCAGCAGCCAAGATTCGTCGTTCGGGGGGCTGGGTCGTAATCAGCCCCAGCATTTT.